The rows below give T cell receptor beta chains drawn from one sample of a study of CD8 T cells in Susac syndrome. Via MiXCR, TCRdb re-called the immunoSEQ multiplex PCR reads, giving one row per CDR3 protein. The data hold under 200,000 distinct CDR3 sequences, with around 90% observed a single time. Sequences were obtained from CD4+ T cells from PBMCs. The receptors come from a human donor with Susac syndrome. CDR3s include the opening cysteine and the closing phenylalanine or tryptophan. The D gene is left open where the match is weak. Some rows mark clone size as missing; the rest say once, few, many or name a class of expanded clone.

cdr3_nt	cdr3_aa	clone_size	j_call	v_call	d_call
TGCAGCGTTGACGGGGAGAACTACGAGCAGTACTTC	CSVDGENYEQYF	.	TRBJ2-7	TRBV29-1	.
TGCGCCAGCAGCTGGGACCCGTACTCCTACGAGCAGTACTTC	CASSWDPYSYEQYF	once	TRBJ2-7	TRBV5-1	.
TGCGCCAGCAGCCGAGGGGACAGGCCCCAAGAGACCCAGTACTTC	CASSRGDRPQETQYF	.	TRBJ2-5	TRBV5-1	TRBD1
TGTGCCGGAGGACAGCAGAACTCCTACAATGAGCAGTTCTTC	CAGGQQNSYNEQFF	.	TRBJ2-1	TRBV6-1	.
TGTGCCAGCAGTACCCGGACAGAGACATTTCTGGGTTACGAGCAGTACTTC	CASSTRTETFLGYEQYF	.	TRBJ2-7	TRBV6-1	.
TGTGCCATCAGTAGAGATGAGGGAGGCACTGAAGCTTTCTTT	CAISRDEGGTEAFF	.	TRBJ1-1	TRBV10-3	.
TGTGCCACCAGCAGATCCTATGGCGGGACATCCTACGAGCAGTACTTC	CATSRSYGGTSYEQYF	.	TRBJ2-7	TRBV15	.
TGTGCCAGCAGTTACTCGTCCTGGGACAGGGATTCCTACGAGCAGTACTTC	CASSYSSWDRDSYEQYF	.	TRBJ2-7	TRBV6-5	TRBD1
TGCAGTGCCCCCCGCCCTAGCGGATACAATGAGCAGTTCTTC	CSAPRPSGYNEQFF	.	TRBJ2-1	TRBV20-1	TRBD2
TGTGCCTGGAGTGTACAGGATGAAAAACTGTTTTTT	CAWSVQDEKLFF	.	TRBJ1-4	TRBV30	.
TGTGCCAGCAGCCCCAGGGGGACCCCTGGAAACACCATATATTTT	CASSPRGTPGNTIYF	.	TRBJ1-3	TRBV9	TRBD1
TGCGCCAGCAGCCCGCGGACAGAGGGCTACGGCTACACCTTC	CASSPRTEGYGYTF	.	TRBJ1-2	TRBV5-1	.
TGTGCCACCAGCCCTACAGAAAATGAAAAACTGTTTTTT	CATSPTENEKLFF	.	TRBJ1-4	TRBV15	.
TGTGCCAGCAGCTTAGCCGCACAAGGATATAGCAATCAGCCCCAGCATTTT	CASSLAAQGYSNQPQHF	.	TRBJ1-5	TRBV7-8	.
TGTGCCAGCAGTGGGACTAGGAGCTCCTACGAGCAGTACTTC	CASSGTRSSYEQYF	.	TRBJ2-7	TRBV6-6	TRBD2
TGTGCCAGCAGTCCCAGGGGGCTCACTGAAGCTTTCTTT	CASSPRGLTEAFF	.	TRBJ1-1	TRBV6-2/TRBV6-3	TRBD1
TGTGCCAGCAGCCCCGACGGCACTGAAGCTTTCTTT	CASSPDGTEAFF	.	TRBJ1-1	TRBV7-9	.
TGTGCCAGTAGTACGGACTTATTGAACACTGAAGCTTTCTTT	CASSTDLLNTEAFF	.	TRBJ1-1	TRBV19	.
TGTGCCAGCAGCTCCTCCGGCAGGGGGGGCGATGGCTACACCTTC	CASSSSGRGGDGYTF	.	TRBJ1-2	TRBV7-9	TRBD1
TGCAGTGCTAGGACAAGGACGAGCGGGAGAATCTATGAGCAGTTCTTC	CSARTRTSGRIYEQFF	.	TRBJ2-1	TRBV20-1	TRBD2
TGTGCCAGCTCACCATCCGATGGAGCACCCCTCCACTTT	CASSPSDGAPLHF	.	TRBJ1-6	TRBV18	.
TGCGCCAGCAGCTACCACTCGACAGGGGCCTACGAGCAGTACTTC	CASSYHSTGAYEQYF	.	TRBJ2-7	TRBV5-1	TRBD1
TGTGCCAGCAGGCCACACAGCTACCAAGAGACCCAGTACTTC	CASRPHSYQETQYF	once	TRBJ2-5	TRBV27	.
TGTGCCAGCAGTAAAGCCGGGACAGGGTACGAGACCCAGTACTTC	CASSKAGTGYETQYF	.	TRBJ2-5	TRBV25-1	TRBD1